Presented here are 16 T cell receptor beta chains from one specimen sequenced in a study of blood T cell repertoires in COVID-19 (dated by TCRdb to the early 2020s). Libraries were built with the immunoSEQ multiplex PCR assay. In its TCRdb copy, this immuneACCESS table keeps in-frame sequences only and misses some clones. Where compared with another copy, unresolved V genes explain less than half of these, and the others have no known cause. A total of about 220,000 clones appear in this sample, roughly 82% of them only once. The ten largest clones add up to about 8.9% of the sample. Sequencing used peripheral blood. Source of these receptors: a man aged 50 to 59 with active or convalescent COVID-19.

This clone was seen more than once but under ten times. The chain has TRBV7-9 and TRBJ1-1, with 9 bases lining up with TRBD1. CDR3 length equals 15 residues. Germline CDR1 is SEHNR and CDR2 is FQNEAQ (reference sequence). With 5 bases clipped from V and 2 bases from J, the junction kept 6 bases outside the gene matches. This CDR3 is CASSRGTGQNTEAFF. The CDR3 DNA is TGTGCCAGCAGCCGTGGGACAGGGCAAAACACTGAAGCTTTCTTT.

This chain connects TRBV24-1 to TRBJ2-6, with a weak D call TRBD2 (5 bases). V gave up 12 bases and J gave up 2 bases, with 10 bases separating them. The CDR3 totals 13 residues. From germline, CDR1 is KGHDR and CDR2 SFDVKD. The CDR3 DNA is TGTGCCGCCCAGGAGGCTGGGGCCAACGTCCTGACTTTC. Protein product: CAAQEAGANVLTF.

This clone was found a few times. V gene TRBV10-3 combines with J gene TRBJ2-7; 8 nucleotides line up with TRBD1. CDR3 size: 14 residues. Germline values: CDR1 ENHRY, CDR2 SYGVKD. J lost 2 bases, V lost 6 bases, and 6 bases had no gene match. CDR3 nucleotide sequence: TGTGCCATCAGATTCGGGACAGGAGCCTACGAGCAGTACTTC. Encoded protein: CAIRFGTGAYEQYF.

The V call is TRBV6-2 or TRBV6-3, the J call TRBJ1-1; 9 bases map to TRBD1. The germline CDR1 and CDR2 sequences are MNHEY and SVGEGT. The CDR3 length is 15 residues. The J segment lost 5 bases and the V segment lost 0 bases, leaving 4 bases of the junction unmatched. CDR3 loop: CASSYSGTGSTEAFF. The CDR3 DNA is TGTGCCAGCAGTTACTCTGGGACAGGGAGTACTGAAGCTTTCTTT.

The chain's CDR3 is CASSLAAEPQHF. CDR3 DNA: TGTGCCAGCAGCTTGGCTGCGGAGCCCCAGCATTTT. V gene TRBV5-5 combines with J gene TRBJ1-5; D gene unclear. Trimming pared 0 bases from V and 8 bases from J, leaving 6 bases between. This CDR3 spans 12 amino acids. Germline V gene sequence: CDR1 SGHKS, CDR2 YYEKEE (reference sequence).

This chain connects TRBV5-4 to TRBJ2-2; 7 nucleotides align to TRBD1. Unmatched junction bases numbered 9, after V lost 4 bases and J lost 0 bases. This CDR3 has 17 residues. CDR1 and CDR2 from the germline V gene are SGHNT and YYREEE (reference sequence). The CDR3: CASSTFRDSANTGELFF. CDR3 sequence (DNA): TGTGCCAGCAGCACCTTCCGGGACAGCGCGAACACCGGGGAGCTGTTTTTT.

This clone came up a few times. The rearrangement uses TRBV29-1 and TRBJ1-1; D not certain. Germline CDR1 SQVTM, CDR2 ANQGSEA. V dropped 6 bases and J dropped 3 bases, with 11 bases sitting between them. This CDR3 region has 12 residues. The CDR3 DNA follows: TGCAGCGTCCAGTCAGGTCACACTGAAGCTTTCTTT. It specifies CSVQSGHTEAFF.

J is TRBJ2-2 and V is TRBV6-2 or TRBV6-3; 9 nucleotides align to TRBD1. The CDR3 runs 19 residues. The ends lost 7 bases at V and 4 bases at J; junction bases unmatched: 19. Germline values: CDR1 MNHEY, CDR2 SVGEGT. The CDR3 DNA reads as TGTGCCAGCACCCCCACTGACAGGGGGGGCATCTTTACCACCGGGGAGCTGTTTTTT. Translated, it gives CASTPTDRGGIFTTGELFF.

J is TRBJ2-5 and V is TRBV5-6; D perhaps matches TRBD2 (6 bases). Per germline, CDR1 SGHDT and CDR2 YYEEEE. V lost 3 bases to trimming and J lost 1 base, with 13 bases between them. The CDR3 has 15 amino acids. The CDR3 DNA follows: TGTGCCAGCAGCTGGGGTCGGGGGACCCAAGAGACCCAGTACTTC. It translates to CASSWGRGTQETQYF.

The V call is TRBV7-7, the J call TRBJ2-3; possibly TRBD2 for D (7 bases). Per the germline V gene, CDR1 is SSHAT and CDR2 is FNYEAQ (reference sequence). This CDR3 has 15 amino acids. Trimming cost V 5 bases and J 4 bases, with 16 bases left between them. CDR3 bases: TGTGCCAGCAGCCCCCTGGGGGGGCGCCCAGATACGCAGTATTTT. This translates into CASSPLGGRPDTQYF.

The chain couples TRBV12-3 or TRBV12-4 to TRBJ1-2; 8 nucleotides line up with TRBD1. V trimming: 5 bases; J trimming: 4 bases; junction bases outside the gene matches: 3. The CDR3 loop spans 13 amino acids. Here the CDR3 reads CASSPDRGYGYTF. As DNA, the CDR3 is TGTGCCAGCAGTCCCGACAGGGGCTATGGCTACACCTTC.

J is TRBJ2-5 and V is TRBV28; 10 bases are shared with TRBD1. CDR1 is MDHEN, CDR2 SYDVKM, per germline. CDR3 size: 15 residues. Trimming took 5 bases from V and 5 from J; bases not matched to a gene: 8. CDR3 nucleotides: TGTGCCAGCAGTCGGAGGACAGGGGGGATTGAGACCCAGTACTTC. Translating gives CASSRRTGGIETQYF. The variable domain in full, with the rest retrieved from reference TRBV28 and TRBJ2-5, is DVKVTQSSRYLVKRTGEKVFLECVQDMDHENMFWYRQDPGLGLRLIYFSYDVKMKEKGDIPEGYSVSREKKERFSLILESASTNQTSMYLCASSRRTGGIETQYFGPGTRLLVL.

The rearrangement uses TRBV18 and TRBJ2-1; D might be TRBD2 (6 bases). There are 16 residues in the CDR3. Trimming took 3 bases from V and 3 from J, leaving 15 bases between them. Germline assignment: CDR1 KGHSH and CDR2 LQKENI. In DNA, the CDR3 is TGTGCCAGCTCACCTTTTGGCGCTAGCGACTACAATGAGCAGTTCTTC. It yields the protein CASSPFGASDYNEQFF.

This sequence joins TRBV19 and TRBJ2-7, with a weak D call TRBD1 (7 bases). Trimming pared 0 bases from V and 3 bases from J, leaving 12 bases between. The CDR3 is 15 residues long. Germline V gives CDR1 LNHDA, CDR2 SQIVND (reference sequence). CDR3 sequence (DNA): TGTGCCAGTAGTATAGAAGGAGGGACAGTCTACGAGCAGTACTTC. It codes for CASSIEGGTVYEQYF. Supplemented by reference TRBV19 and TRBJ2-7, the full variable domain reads DGGITQSPKYLFRKEGQNVTLSCEQNLNHDAMYWYRQDPGQGLRLIYYSQIVNDFQKGDIAEGYSVSREKKESFPLTVTSAQKNPTAFYLCASSIEGGTVYEQYFGPGTRLTVT.

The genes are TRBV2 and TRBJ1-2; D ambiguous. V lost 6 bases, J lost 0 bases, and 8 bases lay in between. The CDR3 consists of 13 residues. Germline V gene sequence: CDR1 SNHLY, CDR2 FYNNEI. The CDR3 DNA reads TGTGCCAGCAGGCCCGGTCCTAACTATGGCTACACCTTC. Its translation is CASRPGPNYGYTF. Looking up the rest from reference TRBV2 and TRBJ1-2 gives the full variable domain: EPEVTQTPSHQVTQMGQEVILRCVPISNHLYFYWYRQILGQKVEFLVSFYNNEISEKSEIFDDQFSVERPDGSNFTLKIRSTKLEDSAMYFCASRPGPNYGYTFGSGTRLTVV.

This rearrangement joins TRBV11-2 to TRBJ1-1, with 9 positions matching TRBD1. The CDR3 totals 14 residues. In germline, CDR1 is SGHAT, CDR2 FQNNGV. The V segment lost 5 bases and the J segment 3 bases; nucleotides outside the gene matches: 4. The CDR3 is CASSLDRGDTEAFF. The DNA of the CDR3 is TGTGCCAGCAGCCTGGACAGGGGAGACACTGAAGCTTTCTTT.